This T cell receptor (beta chain) was sequenced during a study of shared clonotypes between healthy human individuals. Study as a whole: Sampling drew on donors who were a couple of women and three men aged 18 to 49.

Assay: immunoSEQ multiplex PCR; the TCRdb copy retains only in-frame clones and omits some. The sample has approximately 510,000 clones; about four fifths are singletons. Input material: PBMCs. The sequence came from a woman in her thirties or forties in good health. Some clones in this sample may be carry-over from other donors' samples.

The DNA of the CDR3 is TGTGCCAGTAGTATGGGGACTAGCGGGGCCGCCTCGCAACGGTACTTC. Translating it yields CASSMGTSGAASQRYF. The chain recombines TRBV19 with TRBJ2-7; 13 bases agree with TRBD2. V trimming: 3 bases; J trimming: 12 bases; junction bases outside the gene matches: 14. CDR1 and CDR2 (germline): LNHDA, SQIVND (reference sequence). CDR3 length: 16 residues.